A single T cell receptor (beta chain) is shown here with its context. The sample originates from a study of blood T cell repertoires in COVID-19. The table came from immunoSEQ multiplex PCR; TCRdb's copy has only in-frame clones and leaves some out. This table has 120,000 or so clones, almost 70% appearing once. The CDR3 has 15 amino acids. Germline V gene lookup returns CDR1 SGHRS and CDR2 YFSETQ. The ends were cut back, 0 bases at V and 7 bases at J, with 16 bases in the middle. The rearrangement links TRBV5-1 to TRBJ1-2; D uncertain. The TCR comes from an older woman with acute or convalescent COVID-19. The source material was peripheral blood. The CDR3 DNA reads TGCGCCAGCAGCTTGGATGGGCAACCAGATGTTGGCTACACCTTC. This encodes CASSLDGQPDVGYTF.